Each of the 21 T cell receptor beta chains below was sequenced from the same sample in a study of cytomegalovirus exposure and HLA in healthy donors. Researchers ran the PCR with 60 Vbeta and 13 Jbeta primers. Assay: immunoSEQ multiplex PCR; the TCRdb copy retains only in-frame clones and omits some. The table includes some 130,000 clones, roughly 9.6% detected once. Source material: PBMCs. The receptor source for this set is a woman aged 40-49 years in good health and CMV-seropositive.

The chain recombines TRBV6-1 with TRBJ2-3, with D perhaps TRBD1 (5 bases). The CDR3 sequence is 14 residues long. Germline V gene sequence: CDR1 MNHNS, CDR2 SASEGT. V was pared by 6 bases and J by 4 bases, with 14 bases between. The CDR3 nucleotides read TGTGCCAGCAGAACAGGCTTGTTGTCAGATACGCAGTATTTT. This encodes CASRTGLLSDTQYF.

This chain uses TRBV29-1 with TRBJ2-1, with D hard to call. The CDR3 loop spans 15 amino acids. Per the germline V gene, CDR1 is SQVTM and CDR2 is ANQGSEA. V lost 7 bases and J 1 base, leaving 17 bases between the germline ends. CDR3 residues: CSDLQPSRSYNEQFF. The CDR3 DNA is TGCAGCGATCTGCAACCTTCCAGATCCTACAATGAGCAGTTCTTC.

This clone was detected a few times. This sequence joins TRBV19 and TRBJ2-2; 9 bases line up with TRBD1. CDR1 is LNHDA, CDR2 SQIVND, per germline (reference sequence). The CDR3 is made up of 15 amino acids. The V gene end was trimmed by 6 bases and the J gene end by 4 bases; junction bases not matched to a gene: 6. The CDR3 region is CASSRQGVGTGELFF. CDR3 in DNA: TGTGCCAGTAGCCGACAGGGGGTGGGCACCGGGGAGCTGTTTTTT.

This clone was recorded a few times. The CDR3 spells CASSLTGETDTQYF. CDR3 in DNA: TGTGCCAGCAGCTTGACAGGGGAAACAGATACGCAGTATTTT. J is TRBJ2-3 and V is TRBV7-8, with 8 bases identical to TRBD1. The CDR3 has 14 residues. V shed 3 bases, J shed 3 bases, and the junction held 2 bases outside the gene matches. In germline, CDR1 is SGHVS, CDR2 FQNEAQ.

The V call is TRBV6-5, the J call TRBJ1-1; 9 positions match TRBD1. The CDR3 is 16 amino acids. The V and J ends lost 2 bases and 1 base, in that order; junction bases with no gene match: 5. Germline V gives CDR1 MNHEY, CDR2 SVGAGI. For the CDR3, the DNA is TGTGCCAGCAGTTACCCTAGGACAGGGGCGAACACTGAAGCTTTCTTT. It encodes CASSYPRTGANTEAFF.

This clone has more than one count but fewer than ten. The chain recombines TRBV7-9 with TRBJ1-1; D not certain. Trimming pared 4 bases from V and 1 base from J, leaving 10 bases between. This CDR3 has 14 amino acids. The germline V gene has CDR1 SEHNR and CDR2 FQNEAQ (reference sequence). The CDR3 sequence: CASSWGDGNTEAFF. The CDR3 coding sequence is TGTGCCAGCAGCTGGGGAGACGGGAACACTGAAGCTTTCTTT.

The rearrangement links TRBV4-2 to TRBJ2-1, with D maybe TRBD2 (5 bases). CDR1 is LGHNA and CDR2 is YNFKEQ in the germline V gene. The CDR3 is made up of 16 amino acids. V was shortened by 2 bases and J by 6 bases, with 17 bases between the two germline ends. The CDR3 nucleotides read TGTGCCAGCAGCCAAATTGGGAATAGAGGGTTCAATGAGCAGTTCTTC. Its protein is CASSQIGNRGFNEQFF.

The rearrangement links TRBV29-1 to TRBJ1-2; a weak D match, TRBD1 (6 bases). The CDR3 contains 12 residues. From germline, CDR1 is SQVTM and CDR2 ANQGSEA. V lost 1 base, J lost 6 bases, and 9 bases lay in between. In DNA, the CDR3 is TGCAGCGTTGAAGGGTCAGGGGATGGCTACACCTTC. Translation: CSVEGSGDGYTF.

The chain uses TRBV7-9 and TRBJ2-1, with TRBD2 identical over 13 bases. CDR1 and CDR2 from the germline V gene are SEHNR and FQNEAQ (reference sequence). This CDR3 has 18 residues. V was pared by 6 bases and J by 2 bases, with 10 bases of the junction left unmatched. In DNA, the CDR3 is TGTGCCAGCAGACCGGGACTAGCGGGGACTTTAACCTACAATGAGCAGTTCTTC. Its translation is CASRPGLAGTLTYNEQFF.

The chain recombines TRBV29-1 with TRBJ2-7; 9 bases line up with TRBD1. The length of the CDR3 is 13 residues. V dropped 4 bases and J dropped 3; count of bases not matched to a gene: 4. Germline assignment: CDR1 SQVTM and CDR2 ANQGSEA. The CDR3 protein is CSVAGTGSYEQYF. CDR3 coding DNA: TGCAGCGTTGCCGGGACAGGGAGCTACGAGCAGTACTTC.

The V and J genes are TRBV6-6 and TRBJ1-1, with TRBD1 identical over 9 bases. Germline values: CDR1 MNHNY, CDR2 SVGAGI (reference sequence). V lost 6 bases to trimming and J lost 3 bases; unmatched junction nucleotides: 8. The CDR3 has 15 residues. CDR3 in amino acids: CASSLSRQGDTEAFF. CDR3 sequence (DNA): TGTGCCAGCAGCCTGTCGCGACAGGGGGACACTGAAGCTTTCTTT.

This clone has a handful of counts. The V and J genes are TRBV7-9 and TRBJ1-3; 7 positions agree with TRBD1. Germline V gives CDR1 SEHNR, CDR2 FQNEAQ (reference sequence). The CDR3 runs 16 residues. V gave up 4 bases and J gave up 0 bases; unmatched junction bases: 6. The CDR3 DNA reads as TGTGCCAGCAGCTCCAGAGGACAGGCCTCTGGAAACACCATATATTTT. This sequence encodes CASSSRGQASGNTIYF.

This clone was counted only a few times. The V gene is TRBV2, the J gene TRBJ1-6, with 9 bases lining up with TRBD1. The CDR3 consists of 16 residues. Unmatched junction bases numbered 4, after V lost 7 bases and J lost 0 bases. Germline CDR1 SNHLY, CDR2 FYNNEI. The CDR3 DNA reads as TGTGCCAGCATTGTGGGACAGGGCTCCTATAATTCACCCCTCCACTTT. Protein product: CASIVGQGSYNSPLHF.

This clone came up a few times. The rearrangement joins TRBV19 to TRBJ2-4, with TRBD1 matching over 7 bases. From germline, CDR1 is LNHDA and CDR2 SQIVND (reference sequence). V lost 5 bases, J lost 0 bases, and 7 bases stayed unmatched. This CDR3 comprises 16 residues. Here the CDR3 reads CASSLTGLGAKNIQYF. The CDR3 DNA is TGTGCCAGTAGTCTGACAGGGCTGGGAGCCAAAAACATTCAGTACTTC.

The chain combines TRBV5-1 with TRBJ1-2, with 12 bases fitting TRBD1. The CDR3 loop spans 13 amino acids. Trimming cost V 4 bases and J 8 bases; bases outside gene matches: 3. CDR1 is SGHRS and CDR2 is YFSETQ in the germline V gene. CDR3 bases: TGCGCCAGCAGCGTTGGGACAGGGGGCGGCTACACCTTC. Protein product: CASSVGTGGGYTF.

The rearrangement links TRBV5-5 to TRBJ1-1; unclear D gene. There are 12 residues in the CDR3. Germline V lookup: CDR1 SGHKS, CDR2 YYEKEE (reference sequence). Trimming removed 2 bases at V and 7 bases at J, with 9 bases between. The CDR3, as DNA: TGTGCCAGCAGCTTCTCCGGTTATGAAGCTTTCTTT. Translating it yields CASSFSGYEAFF.

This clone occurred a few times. CDR3 coding DNA: TGTGCCAGCAGTTTAGCTGGCAGGGGGCAGGATTCACCCCTCCACTTT. Its protein is CASSLAGRGQDSPLHF. The chain couples TRBV28 to TRBJ1-6, with 8 bases aligning to TRBD1. The CDR3 is 16 residues long. Germline CDR1 and CDR2: MDHEN and SYDVKM. The V segment lost 2 bases and the J segment 8 bases; nucleotides outside the gene matches: 8.

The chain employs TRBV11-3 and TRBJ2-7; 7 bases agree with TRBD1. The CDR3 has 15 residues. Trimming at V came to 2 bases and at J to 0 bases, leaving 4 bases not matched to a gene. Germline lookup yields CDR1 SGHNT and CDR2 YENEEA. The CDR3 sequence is CASSLHAGGSYEQYF. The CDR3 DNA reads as TGTGCCAGCAGCTTACATGCAGGGGGCTCCTACGAGCAGTACTTC.

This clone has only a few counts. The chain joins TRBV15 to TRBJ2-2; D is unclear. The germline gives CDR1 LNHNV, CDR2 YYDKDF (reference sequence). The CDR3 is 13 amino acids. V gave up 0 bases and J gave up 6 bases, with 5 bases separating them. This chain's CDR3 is CATSRDRAGELFF. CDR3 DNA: TGTGCCACCAGCAGAGATAGAGCCGGGGAGCTGTTTTTT.

CDR3 DNA sequence: TGTGCCATCTCTGCCGGGACAGTCCAAGAGACCCAGTACTTC. Translating it yields CAISAGTVQETQYF. This chain connects TRBV10-3 to TRBJ2-5, with 7 bases matching TRBD1. J was trimmed by 1 base and V by 8 bases; bases with no gene match: 7. The CDR3 covers 14 residues. CDR1 is ENHRY, CDR2 SYGVKD, per germline.

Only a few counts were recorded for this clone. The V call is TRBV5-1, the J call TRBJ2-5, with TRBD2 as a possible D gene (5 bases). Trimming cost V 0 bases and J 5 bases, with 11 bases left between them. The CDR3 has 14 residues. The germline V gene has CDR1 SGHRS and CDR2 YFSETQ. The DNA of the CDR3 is TGCGCCAGCAGCTTGGTAACCCGGGGTGAGACCCAGTACTTC. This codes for CASSLVTRGETQYF. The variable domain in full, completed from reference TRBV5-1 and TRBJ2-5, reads KAGVTQTPRYLIKTRGQQVTLSCSPISGHRSVSWYQQTPGQGLQFLFEYFSETQRNKGNFPGRFSGRQFSNSRSEMNVSTLELGDSALYLCASSLVTRGETQYFGPGTRLLVL.